Below, 24 T cell receptor beta chains from the same sample are listed, as sequenced in a study of OX40 agonist ivuxolimab in advanced cancers. Assay used: immunoSEQ multiplex PCR; TCRdb lists only in-frame clones, some missing. The repertoire holds approximately 100,000 clones, 90% seen once, with roughly 1.5% in the top ten. Material: CD4+ or CD8+ T cells sorted from blood, obtained in a trial of the OX40 agonist ivuxolimab. These receptors were taken from an adult with an advanced solid tumor such as melanoma, head and neck, liver or kidney cancer.

The rearrangement links TRBV6-5 to TRBJ2-3, with 8 bases identical to TRBD2. V shed 7 bases, J shed 1 base, and the junction held 7 bases outside the gene matches. Germline V gives CDR1 MNHEY, CDR2 SVGAGI. This CDR3 contains 15 residues. CDR3 DNA: TGTGCCAGCACCCGCCGGCGGGAGGGCACAGATACGCAGTATTTT. This encodes CASTRRREGTDTQYF.

This clone was seen a handful of times. The V call is TRBV5-1, the J call TRBJ1-1; maybe TRBD1 (5 bases). The CDR3 consists of 15 residues. Trimming left V 0 bases short and J 5 bases short, with 14 bases between. Germline values: CDR1 SGHRS, CDR2 YFSETQ. The CDR3 here is CASSLGLGVSTEAFF. CDR3 in DNA: TGCGCCAGCAGCTTGGGCTTGGGGGTGAGTACTGAAGCTTTCTTT.

This rearrangement joins TRBV28 to TRBJ1-4; D perhaps matches TRBD1 (5 bases). The CDR3 runs to 15 residues. The germline V and J ends were trimmed by 6 bases and 7 bases, with 18 bases remaining between them. The V gene's germline CDR1 is MDHEN and CDR2 SYDVKM. The CDR3 sequence is CASSSMGRGGEKLFF. In DNA form, the CDR3 reads TGTGCCAGCAGCTCCATGGGGAGGGGTGGTGAAAAACTGTTTTTT.

This chain uses TRBV15 with TRBJ1-1; D not resolved. CDR3 length: 14 residues. V lost 2 bases to trimming and J lost 2 bases, with 9 bases between them. The germline V gene encodes CDR1 LNHNV and CDR2 YYDKDF (reference sequence). CDR3 sequence reads: CATSRRSFNTEAFF. CDR3 in DNA: TGTGCCACCAGCAGAAGGTCTTTCAACACTGAAGCTTTCTTT.

J is TRBJ2-1 and V is TRBV30, with D uncertain. In germline, CDR1 is GTSNPN, CDR2 SVGIG (reference sequence). This CDR3 spans 16 amino acids. Trimming stripped 2 bases from V and 10 bases from J, with 24 bases between. The CDR3 nucleotides are TGTGCCTGGAGTTCCATTCGAATCTCGAGAGTGGGAGAGCAGTTCTTC. Its protein is CAWSSIRISRVGEQFF.

The rearrangement uses TRBV5-4 and TRBJ2-2; D not resolved. The CDR3 loop spans 16 amino acids. CDR1 and CDR2 (germline): SGHNT, YYREEE (reference sequence). V was pared by 5 bases and J by 1 base, with 15 bases between. CDR3 in amino acids: CASSPTLRLNTGELFF. The CDR3 nucleotides are TGTGCCAGCAGTCCGACTTTACGCCTGAACACCGGGGAGCTGTTTTTT.

The chain links TRBV4-3 to TRBJ2-5; 9 nucleotides match TRBD2. CDR1 is LGHNA, CDR2 YSLEER, per germline. The V and J ends lost 3 bases and 5 bases, in that order; junction bases with no gene match: 4. The length of the CDR3 is 14 residues. The DNA for the CDR3 is TGCGCCAGCAGCCATTTCGGGACTAGCGAGACCCAGTACTTC. Protein: CASSHFGTSETQYF.

The chain employs TRBV5-1 and TRBJ2-2; 7 nucleotides match TRBD2. The V gene end was trimmed by 0 bases and the J gene end by 5 bases; junction bases not matched to a gene: 10. In germline, CDR1 is SGHRS, CDR2 YFSETQ. The CDR3 runs to 17 residues. CDR3 residues: CASSLAPRGGGTGELFF. The CDR3 DNA sequence: TGCGCCAGCAGCTTGGCCCCCCGCGGGGGTGGGACCGGGGAGCTGTTTTTT.

The gene calls are TRBV11-3 and TRBJ2-2; D gene uncertain. With 3 bases removed from V and 5 bases from J, the gap between germline ends came to 7 bases. The germline CDR1 and CDR2 sequences are SGHNT and YENEEA. This CDR3 is 13 amino acids long. CDR3 sequence (DNA): TGTGCCAGCAGCTTGGGTTTGACCGGGGAGCTGTTTTTT. As protein: CASSLGLTGELFF.

The chain carries TRBV29-1 and TRBJ1-1, with 8 bases matching TRBD1. The CDR3 is 13 amino acids. Germline V gene data show CDR1 as SQVTM and CDR2 as ANQGSEA. With V trimmed by 3 bases and J by 7 bases, 7 bases remained unmatched. The CDR3 reads CSVDRAGGNEAFF. Written as DNA, the CDR3 is TGCAGCGTTGATAGGGCAGGGGGCAATGAAGCTTTCTTT.

The rearrangement links TRBV5-5 to TRBJ1-3; 10 nucleotides line up with TRBD1. The germline V gene has CDR1 SGHKS and CDR2 YYEKEE (reference sequence). This CDR3 region has 14 residues. Trimming took 4 bases from V and 4 from J; bases not matched to a gene: 2. CDR3 DNA sequence: TGTGCCAGCAGCCAGGACAGGGGGGGAAACACCATATATTTT. This gives the protein CASSQDRGGNTIYF.

The chain carries TRBV19 and TRBJ2-1; 7 nucleotides match TRBD2. Germline CDR1 LNHDA, CDR2 SQIVND (reference sequence). The length of the CDR3 is 18 residues. The junction had 16 bases not matched to a gene; V was cut back by 1 base and J by 7 bases. DNA of the CDR3: TGTGCCAGTAGTATAGCCCTAGGCGGCGCGGGAGTACAAAATGAGCAGTTCTTC. Amino acid sequence: CASSIALGGAGVQNEQFF.

The chain links TRBV11-2 to TRBJ2-7, with 8 bases lining up with TRBD2. V lost 5 bases to trimming and J lost 6 bases; unmatched junction nucleotides: 6. Germline loops: CDR1 SGHAT, CDR2 FQNNGV. This CDR3 is 13 amino acids long. CDR3 coding DNA: TGTGCCAGCAGCCCAGGACTAGCCCGCGAGCAGTACTTC. Translation gives CASSPGLAREQYF.

The CDR3 nucleotides are TGTGCCAGCAGCGCATCCGGCAGGCCTAGCTACAATGAGCAGTTCTTC. Protein: CASSASGRPSYNEQFF. This chain connects TRBV7-3 to TRBJ2-1; the D is unclear. Germline CDR1 reads SGHTA; CDR2 reads FQGTGA. This CDR3 is 16 amino acids long. V dropped 5 bases and J dropped 3 bases, with 17 bases sitting between them.

The gene calls are TRBV14 and TRBJ1-1; D not certain. Germline CDR1 is SGHDN and CDR2 is FVKESK. V was clipped by 4 bases and J by 6 bases, with 18 bases between them. CDR3 size: 15 residues. The CDR3 region is CASSLTWALGAEAFF. For the CDR3, the DNA is TGTGCCAGCAGCCTCACGTGGGCTTTAGGCGCTGAAGCTTTCTTT. The variable domain in full, completed from reference TRBV14 and TRBJ1-1, reads EAGVTQFPSHSVIEKGQTVTLRCDPISGHDNLYWYRRVMGKEIKFLLHFVKESKQDESGMPNNRFLAERTGGTYSTLKVQPAELEDSGVYFCASSLTWALGAEAFFGQGTRLTVV.

V usage is TRBV6-6 and J usage is TRBJ2-2; D is perhaps TRBD2 (5 bases). From germline, CDR1 is MNHNY and CDR2 SVGAGI (reference sequence). Trimming pared 1 base from V and 6 bases from J, leaving 15 bases between. The CDR3 loop spans 16 amino acids. The CDR3 coding sequence is TGTGCCAGCAGTTACTTGCTGGGAGAACTTGCCGGGGAGCTGTTTTTT. Translating gives CASSYLLGELAGELFF.

The V gene is TRBV10-3, the J gene TRBJ2-7; 8 nucleotides align to TRBD1. V gave up 4 bases and J gave up 1 base; unmatched junction bases: 3. This CDR3 is built from 14 residues. Germline CDR1 is ENHRY and CDR2 is SYGVKD. The CDR3 nucleotides read TGTGCCATCAGTGTACAGGGGGAGTCCTACGAGCAGTACTTC. This gives the protein CAISVQGESYEQYF.

The rearrangement links TRBV5-4 to TRBJ1-6; D is uncertain. Germline V CDR1 and CDR2: SGHNT, YYREEE (reference sequence). This CDR3 has 15 amino acids. Trimming removed 0 bases from V and 0 bases from J, with 4 bases in between. Here the CDR3 DNA reads TGTGCCAGCAGCTTGGACAGCTCCTATAATTCACCCCTCCACTTT. Translating gives CASSLDSSYNSPLHF.

The chain is built from TRBV11-3 and TRBJ2-2, with 9 bases fitting TRBD2. The V gene's germline CDR1 is SGHNT and CDR2 YENEEA. CDR3 length: 15 amino acids. The ends lost 5 bases at V and 4 bases at J; junction bases unmatched: 5. The CDR3 protein is CASSVGLATTGELFF. The DNA of the CDR3 is TGTGCCAGCAGCGTCGGACTAGCGACCACCGGGGAGCTGTTTTTT.

This chain connects TRBV2 to TRBJ2-5; tentatively, D is TRBD1 or TRBD2 (6 bases each). CDR1 is SNHLY, CDR2 FYNNEI, per germline. This CDR3 comprises 12 residues. V lost 6 bases and J 9 bases, leaving 14 bases between the germline ends. The DNA of the CDR3 is TGTGCCAGCAGGGACTACAGGGTAGCCCAGTACTTC. This gives the protein CASRDYRVAQYF.

The chain recombines TRBV7-2 with TRBJ1-5, with unresolved D. CDR1 SGHTA and CDR2 FQGNSA come from the germline V gene. The CDR3 contains 13 residues. Trimming left V 1 base short and J 5 bases short, with 6 bases between. The CDR3 DNA reads TGTGCCAGCAGCTTAGGTGGGGATCAGCCCCAGCATTTT. Translating gives CASSLGGDQPQHF.

This chain joins TRBV10-3 and TRBJ2-5; no firm D call. CDR1 is ENHRY, CDR2 SYGVKD, per germline. Trimming pared 6 bases from V and 3 bases from J, leaving 11 bases between. The CDR3 runs 13 residues. CDR3 DNA sequence: TGTGCCATCAGAAGCGATAGTGAAGAGACCCAGTACTTC. Encoded protein: CAIRSDSEETQYF.

The V gene is TRBV7-9, the J gene TRBJ1-4; 7 bases align to TRBD1. The junction had 18 bases not matched to a gene; V was cut back by 5 bases and J by 9 bases. The germline V gene encodes CDR1 SEHNR and CDR2 FQNEAQ (reference sequence). CDR3 length: 17 amino acids. The CDR3 spells CASSPPVTRGTDKKLFF. The CDR3 DNA is TGTGCCAGCAGCCCCCCTGTTACCCGGGGGACAGACAAAAAACTGTTTTTT.

The chain uses TRBV11-3 and TRBJ2-2, with D possibly matching TRBD2 (5 bases). CDR1 and CDR2 from the germline V gene are SGHNT and YENEEA. V lost 1 base, J lost 6 bases, and 9 bases lay in between. This CDR3 region has 14 residues. Written as DNA, the CDR3 is TGTGCCAGCAGCTTAGGGGGAGTCGCCGGGGAGCTGTTTTTT. This encodes CASSLGGVAGELFF.